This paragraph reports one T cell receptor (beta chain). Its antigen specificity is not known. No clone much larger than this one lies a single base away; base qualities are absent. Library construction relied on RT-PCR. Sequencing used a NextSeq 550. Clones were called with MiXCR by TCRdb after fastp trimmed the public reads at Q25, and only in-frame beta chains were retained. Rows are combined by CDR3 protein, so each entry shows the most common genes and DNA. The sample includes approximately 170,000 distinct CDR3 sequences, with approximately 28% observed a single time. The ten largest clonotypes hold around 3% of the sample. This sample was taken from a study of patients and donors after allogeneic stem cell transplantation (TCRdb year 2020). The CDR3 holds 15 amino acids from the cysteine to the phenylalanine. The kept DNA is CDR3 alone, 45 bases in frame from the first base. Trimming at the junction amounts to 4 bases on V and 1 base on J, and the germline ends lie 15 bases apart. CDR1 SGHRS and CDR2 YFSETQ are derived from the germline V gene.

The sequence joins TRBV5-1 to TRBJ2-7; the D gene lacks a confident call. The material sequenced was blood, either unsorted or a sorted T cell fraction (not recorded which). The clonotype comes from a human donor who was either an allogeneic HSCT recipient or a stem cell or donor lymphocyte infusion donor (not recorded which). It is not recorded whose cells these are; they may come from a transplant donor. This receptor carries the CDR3 CASSANAPGSYEQYF. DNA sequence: TGCGCCAGCAGCGCAAACGCCCCGGGTTCCTACGAGCAGTACTTC.